This T cell receptor beta chain was identified in a study of shared clonotypes between healthy human individuals. Regarding the study as a whole: Sampling used blood alone; tissue repertoires probably differ.

CDR1 is SGHRS, CDR2 YFSETQ, per germline. The V and J ends lost 1 base and 1 base respectively, with 7 bases between them. The CDR3 consists of 14 residues. Naive CD8 cells were CD45RO-negative, positively selected for CCR7, excluding terminally differentiated effector memory CD45RA+ cells. On this clone: The antigen is unknown. The sample contains more than one DNA sequence encoding this CDR3.

Produced via immunoSEQ multiplex PCR; TCRdb's table is partial and in-frame only. Of 550,000 to 650,000 clones in the sample, approximately 96% were seen once. This sequence was found in a woman between 25 and 40 years old in good health. This chain uses TRBV5-1 with TRBJ2-3; tentative D call: TRBD2 (6 bases). Sequencing used naive CD8+ T cells sorted from blood. CDR3 amino acids: CASSLSGGTDTQYF. The CDR3 DNA reads as TGCGCCAGCAGCTTGTCGGGGGGCACAGATACGCAGTATTTT.